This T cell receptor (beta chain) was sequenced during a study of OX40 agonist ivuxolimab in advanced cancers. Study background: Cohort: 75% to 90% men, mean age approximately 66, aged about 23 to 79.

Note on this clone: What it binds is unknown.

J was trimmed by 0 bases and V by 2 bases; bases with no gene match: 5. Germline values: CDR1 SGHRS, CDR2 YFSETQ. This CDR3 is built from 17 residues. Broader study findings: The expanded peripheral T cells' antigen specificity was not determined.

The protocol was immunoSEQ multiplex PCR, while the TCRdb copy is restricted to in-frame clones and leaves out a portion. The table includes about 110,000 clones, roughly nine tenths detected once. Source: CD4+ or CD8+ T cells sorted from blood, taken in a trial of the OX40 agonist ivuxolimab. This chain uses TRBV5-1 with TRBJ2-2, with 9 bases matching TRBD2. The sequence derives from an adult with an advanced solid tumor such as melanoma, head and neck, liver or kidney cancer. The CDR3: CASSLASGAPNTGELFF. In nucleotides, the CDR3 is TGCGCCAGCAGCTTAGCTAGCGGGGCCCCGAACACCGGGGAGCTGTTTTTT.